This entry concerns a single T cell receptor beta chain. Its specificity is not known. The data derive from a study of CD8+ T cells in alopecia areata. Study in general: Tofacitinib administration to treated patients was oral, at 5 to 10 mg twice daily.

Trimming cost V 6 bases and J 0 bases, with 17 bases left between them. The CDR3 is made up of 16 amino acids. Germline V gene data show CDR1 as SNHLY and CDR2 as FYNNEI. The treatment is: oral pan-JAK inhibitor, 5-10 mg twice daily. Peripheral blood samples and lesional scalp punch biopsies were obtained from alopecia areata patients. Researchers picked out CD4+ and CD8+ T cells from PBMCs by sorting. cDNA serving as the sequencing template came from extracted, reverse transcribed RNA. Profiling relied on immunoSEQ multiplex PCR, and the TCRdb table lists in-frame clones only, not all of them. The table includes some 100,000 clones, about 61% detected once. Points from the study as a whole: Scalp clonality, together with expanded CD8+ clones among the top 100, fell significantly with tofacitinib.

Sample: CD8+ T cells sorted from blood, taken between weeks 55 and 70, from a patient treated with tofacitinib. This sequence originates from a human donor with alopecia areata. The chain joins TRBV2 to TRBJ1-1, with D perhaps matching TRBD1 (5 bases). Here the CDR3 reads CASRGTRQYMNTEAFF. The CDR3 coding sequence is TGTGCCAGCAGAGGAACCAGACAGTACATGAACACTGAAGCTTTCTTT. Variable domain in full (rest from reference TRBV2 and TRBJ1-1): EPEVTQTPSHQVTQMGQEVILRCVPISNHLYFYWYRQILGQKVEFLVSFYNNEISEKSEIFDDQFSVERPDGSNFTLKIRSTKLEDSAMYFCASRGTRQYMNTEAFFGQGTRLTVV.